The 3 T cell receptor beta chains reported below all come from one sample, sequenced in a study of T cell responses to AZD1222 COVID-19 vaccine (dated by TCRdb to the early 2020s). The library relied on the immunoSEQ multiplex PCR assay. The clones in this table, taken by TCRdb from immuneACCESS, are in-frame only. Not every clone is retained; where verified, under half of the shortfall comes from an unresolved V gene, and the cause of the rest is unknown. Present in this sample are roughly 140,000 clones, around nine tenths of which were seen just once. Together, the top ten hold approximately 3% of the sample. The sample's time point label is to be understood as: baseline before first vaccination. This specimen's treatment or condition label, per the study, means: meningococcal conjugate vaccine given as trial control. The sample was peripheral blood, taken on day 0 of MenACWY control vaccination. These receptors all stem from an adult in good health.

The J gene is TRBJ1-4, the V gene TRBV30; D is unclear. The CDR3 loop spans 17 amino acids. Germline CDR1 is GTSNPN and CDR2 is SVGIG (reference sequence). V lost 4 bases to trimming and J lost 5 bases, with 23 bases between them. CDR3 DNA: TGTGCCTGGACGAAGGGAATCGGGCAACTAGGGAATGAAAAACTGTTTTTT. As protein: CAWTKGIGQLGNEKLFF. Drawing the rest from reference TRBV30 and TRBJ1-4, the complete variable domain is SQTIHQWPATLVQPVGSPLSLECTVEGTSNPNLYWYRQAAGRGLQLLFYSVGIGQISSEVPQNLSASRPQDRQFILSSKKLLLSDSGFYLCAWTKGIGQLGNEKLFFGSGTQLSVL.

Here the CDR3 reads CASSTTSSTDTQYF. The CDR3 coding sequence is TGCGCCAGCAGCACGACCAGTAGCACAGATACGCAGTATTTT. J is TRBJ2-3 and V is TRBV5-1, with D unresolved. The germline CDR1 and CDR2 sequences are SGHRS and YFSETQ. The CDR3 is 14 amino acids. V lost 4 bases to trimming and J lost 0 bases, with 9 bases between them.

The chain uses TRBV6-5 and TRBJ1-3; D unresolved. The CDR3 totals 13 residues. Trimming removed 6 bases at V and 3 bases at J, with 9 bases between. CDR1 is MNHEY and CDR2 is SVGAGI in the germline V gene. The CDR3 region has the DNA TGTGCCAGCAGAAAAAACCTTGGAAACACCATATATTTT. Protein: CASRKNLGNTIYF.